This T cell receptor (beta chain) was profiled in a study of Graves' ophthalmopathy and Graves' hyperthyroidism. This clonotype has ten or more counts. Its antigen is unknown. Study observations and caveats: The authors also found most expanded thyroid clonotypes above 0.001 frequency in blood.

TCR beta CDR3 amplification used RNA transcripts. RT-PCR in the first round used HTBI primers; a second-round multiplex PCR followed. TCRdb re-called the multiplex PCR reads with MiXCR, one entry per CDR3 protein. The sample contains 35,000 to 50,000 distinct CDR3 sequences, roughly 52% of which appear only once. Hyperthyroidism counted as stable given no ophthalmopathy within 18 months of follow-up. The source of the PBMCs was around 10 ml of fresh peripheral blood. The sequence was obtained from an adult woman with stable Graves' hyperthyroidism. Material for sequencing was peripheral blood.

Here the CDR3 DNA reads TGTGCCAGCAGCTTAGCGCCGGCAGGACTAGCAAACTCCTATGGCTACACCTTC. Its protein product is CASSLAPAGLANSYGYTF. The chain is built from TRBV7-9 and TRBJ1-2; D is ambiguous. This CDR3 comprises 18 residues. Germline CDR1 reads SEHNR; CDR2 reads FQNEAQ (reference sequence). The V gene lost 0 bases and the J gene lost 4 bases, with 21 bases spanning the gap.